The 27 T cell receptor beta chains listed next were all sequenced from one sample in a study of OX40 agonist ivuxolimab in advanced cancers. Assay used: immunoSEQ multiplex PCR; TCRdb lists only in-frame clones, some missing. The sample holds over 65,000 clones; roughly 90% are singletons and the top ten take roughly 11%. The starting material was CD4+ or CD8+ T cells sorted from blood, obtained in a trial of the OX40 agonist ivuxolimab. These receptor sequences come from an adult with an advanced solid tumor such as melanoma, head and neck, liver or kidney cancer.

The chain recombines TRBV19 with TRBJ2-1; D might be TRBD1 (5 bases). This CDR3 region has 15 residues. The ends were cut back, 7 bases at V and 0 bases at J, with 13 bases in the middle. Germline V CDR1 and CDR2: LNHDA, SQIVND (reference sequence). The CDR3 bases are TGTGCCAGTACAATTGACAGAGCCTCCTACAATGAGCAGTTCTTC. Translating gives CASTIDRASYNEQFF.

Regarding this clone: At one end, the junction sequence differs from germline, possibly due to a read error. The chain employs TRBV6-6 and TRBJ2-1; 8 bases fit TRBD1. Germline V gene sequence: CDR1 MNHNY, CDR2 SVGAGI (reference sequence). This CDR3 has 13 amino acids. CDR3 DNA: TGTGCCAGCAGTTACACGGAGCAGGGACAGGCCATCTTC. Translation gives CASSYTEQGQAIF.

The chain carries TRBV5-6 and TRBJ2-7, with 8 bases fitting TRBD1. The CDR3 is 13 residues long. With 3 bases clipped from V and 3 bases from J, the junction kept 2 bases outside the gene matches. Germline CDR1 is SGHDT and CDR2 is YYEEEE. The CDR3: CASSWGTGYEQYF. CDR3 nucleotides: TGTGCCAGCAGCTGGGGGACAGGCTACGAGCAGTACTTC.

This clone has only one observation. The chain recombines TRBV19 with TRBJ1-1; D unclear. Trimming took 4 bases from V and 1 from J, leaving 7 bases between them. CDR1 is LNHDA, CDR2 SQIVND, per germline (reference sequence). The length of the CDR3 is 13 residues. Here the CDR3 reads CASSTMKNTEAFF. The DNA of the CDR3 is TGTGCCAGTAGTACGATGAAGAACACTGAAGCTTTCTTT.

The J gene is TRBJ2-7, the V gene TRBV9; the match to TRBD1 covers 9 bases. V was pared by 4 bases and J by 5 bases, with 4 bases of the junction left unmatched. The length of the CDR3 is 13 residues. Germline-derived CDR1 and CDR2 are SGDLS and YYNGEE. CDR3 amino acids: CASSPGQGNEQYF. In DNA form, the CDR3 reads TGTGCCAGCAGCCCGGGACAGGGAAACGAGCAGTACTTC. Supplemented by reference TRBV9 and TRBJ2-7, the full variable domain reads DSGVTQTPKHLITATGQRVTLRCSPRSGDLSVYWYQQSLDQGLQFLIQYYNGEERAKGNILERFSAQQFPDLHSELNLSSLELGDSALYFCASSPGQGNEQYFGPGTRLTVT.

The CDR3 DNA follows: TGTGCCAGTAGCCTACAGGGTACCGAGCAGTACTTC. It specifies CASSLQGTEQYF. This chain links TRBV19 with TRBJ2-7, with TRBD1 as a possible D gene (6 bases). The CDR3 covers 12 residues. With 6 bases removed from V and 6 bases from J, the gap between germline ends came to 12 bases. CDR1 is LNHDA, CDR2 SQIVND, per germline (reference sequence). Filled out from reference TRBV19 and TRBJ2-7, the complete variable domain reads DGGITQSPKYLFRKEGQNVTLSCEQNLNHDAMYWYRQDPGQGLRLIYYSQIVNDFQKGDIAEGYSVSREKKESFPLTVTSAQKNPTAFYLCASSLQGTEQYFGPGTRLTVT.

This clone was seen only once. V gene TRBV5-3 combines with J gene TRBJ1-2; D gene ambiguous. TRBV5-3 is treated as an ORF (open reading frame) with a function not yet certain. V lost 1 base to trimming and J lost 1 base, with 5 bases between them. This CDR3 is built from 13 residues. The CDR3 protein is CARSLYLNYGYTF. For the CDR3, the DNA is TGTGCCAGAAGCTTGTACCTTAACTATGGCTACACCTTC.

V gene TRBV10-1 combines with J gene TRBJ2-2; weak D call: TRBD2 (6 bases). This CDR3 region has 17 residues. V lost 5 bases to trimming and J lost 1 base, with 17 bases between them. CDR1 and CDR2 from the germline V gene are WNHNN and SYGVQD (reference sequence). The CDR3 sequence is CASSLSTGVVNTGELFF. The CDR3, as DNA: TGCGCCAGCAGTTTATCTACGGGGGTGGTGAACACCGGGGAGCTGTTTTTT.

V is TRBV5-4 and J is TRBJ2-3; possibly TRBD2 for D (6 bases). With 3 bases removed from V and 4 bases from J, the gap between germline ends came to 18 bases. The CDR3 loop spans 16 amino acids. From germline, CDR1 is SGHNT and CDR2 YYREEE (reference sequence). The CDR3 sequence is CASSYPETRVSDTQYF. The CDR3, as DNA: TGTGCCAGCAGCTACCCCGAGACTAGGGTGTCAGATACGCAGTATTTT.

This clone appeared a few times. The identical CDR3 is also encoded by other nucleotide sequences in the sample. The genes are TRBV19 and TRBJ1-1; 7 positions match TRBD1. The CDR3 has 14 residues. V was clipped by 1 base and J by 4 bases; unmatched bases: 3. CDR1 is LNHDA, CDR2 SQIVND, per germline (reference sequence). CDR3 sequence reads: CASSIGQGGTEAFF. The CDR3 bases are TGTGCCAGTAGTATAGGACAGGGCGGCACTGAAGCTTTCTTT.

The chain employs TRBV19 and TRBJ2-7, with 13 bases identical to TRBD2. The CDR3 spans 14 residues. V gave up 5 bases and J gave up 7 bases; unmatched junction bases: 5. CDR1 LNHDA and CDR2 SQIVND come from the germline V gene (reference sequence). The CDR3 region has the DNA TGTGCCAGTAGTGCACTAGCGGGGGGGCAGGAGCAGTACTTC. Translating it yields CASSALAGGQEQYF.

Written as DNA, the CDR3 is TGTGCCAGCAGGTATACAGGGAAGTCTACCGGGGAGCTGTTTTTT. It is translated as CASRYTGKSTGELFF. The chain links TRBV25-1 to TRBJ2-2, with D possibly being TRBD1 (6 bases). Trimming cost V 6 bases and J 5 bases, with 16 bases left between them. Germline V gene data show CDR1 as MGHDK and CDR2 as SYGVNS. This CDR3 has 15 residues.

This chain connects TRBV9 to TRBJ1-1; D is uncertain. Germline CDR1 is SGDLS and CDR2 is YYNGEE. CDR3 length: 15 amino acids. Trimming took off 4 bases at V and 0 bases at J, with 13 bases between the two ends. This CDR3 is CASSPQSGMNTEAFF. Written as DNA, the CDR3 is TGTGCCAGCAGCCCGCAGTCAGGAATGAACACTGAAGCTTTCTTT.

CDR3 DNA: TGTGCCAGCTCACCACCGGGAACTCAGCCCCAGCATTTT. This gives the protein CASSPPGTQPQHF. The V gene is TRBV18, the J gene TRBJ1-5; D gene ambiguous. Germline V CDR1 and CDR2: KGHSH, LQKENI. Between the trimmed V and J ends, which lost 0 bases and 6 bases, there was a span of 6 bases. This CDR3 comprises 13 residues.

The chain joins TRBV7-9 to TRBJ2-1; D remains ambiguous. The CDR3 has 11 amino acids. V shed 7 bases and J shed 4 bases, with 5 bases lying between them. Germline V gene data show CDR1 as SEHNR and CDR2 as FQNEAQ (reference sequence). The CDR3 here is CASNRYNEQFF. The CDR3 nucleotides read TGTGCCAGCAACCGTTACAATGAGCAGTTCTTC. Together with reference TRBV7-9 and TRBJ2-1, the CDR3 gives the full variable domain: DTGVSQNPRHKITKRGQNVTFRCDPISEHNRLYWYRQTLGQGPEFLTYFQNEAQLEKSRLLSDRFSAERPKGSFSTLEIQRTEQGDSAMYLCASNRYNEQFFGPGTRLTVL.

CDR3 protein: CASSLGEASRDGQFF. CDR3 DNA: TGTGCCAGCAGCTTAGGTGAGGCAAGCCGGGATGGGCAGTTCTTC. The chain uses TRBV7-9 and TRBJ2-1, with D perhaps matching TRBD2 (5 bases). Trimming removed 1 base at V and 12 bases at J, with 19 bases between. There are 15 residues in the CDR3. Germline V gene data show CDR1 as SEHNR and CDR2 as FQNEAQ (reference sequence).

V gene TRBV27 combines with J gene TRBJ1-2, with 7 bases fitting TRBD1. The germline V gene has CDR1 MNHEY and CDR2 SMNVEV (reference sequence). The J segment lost 4 bases and the V segment lost 5 bases, leaving 10 bases of the junction unmatched. This CDR3 spans 15 amino acids. The chain's CDR3 is CASSPRKGAGYGYTF. CDR3 DNA sequence: TGTGCCAGCAGTCCCCGGAAGGGGGCGGGCTATGGCTACACCTTC.

The V call is TRBV5-5, the J call TRBJ2-1, with 9 nucleotides matching TRBD2. Unmatched junction bases numbered 9, after V lost 4 bases and J lost 4 bases. The CDR3 runs 16 residues. The germline V gene has CDR1 SGHKS and CDR2 YYEKEE (reference sequence). Here the CDR3 reads CASSPPRLAGYNEQFF. The DNA of the CDR3 is TGTGCCAGCAGCCCACCCCGCCTAGCGGGATACAATGAGCAGTTCTTC.

A word on this clone: Other DNA sequences in this specimen translate into the identical CDR3. This chain links TRBV11-2 with TRBJ2-3, with D hard to call. The V end was cut by 4 bases, the J end by 3 bases, with 11 bases between. The germline V gene encodes CDR1 SGHAT and CDR2 FQNNGV. The CDR3 is 14 amino acids. The CDR3 sequence is CASSSFASTDTQYF. As DNA, the CDR3 is TGTGCCAGCAGCTCCTTCGCTAGTACAGATACGCAGTATTTT.

This rearrangement joins TRBV7-3 to TRBJ2-1, with 12 bases fitting TRBD1. CDR1 and CDR2 from the germline V gene are SGHTA and FQGTGA. The V gene end was trimmed by 6 bases and the J gene end by 7 bases; junction bases not matched to a gene: 7. This CDR3 comprises 15 residues. This CDR3 reads CASSSGTGGWNEQFF. CDR3 nucleotides: TGTGCCAGCAGTTCCGGGACAGGGGGCTGGAATGAGCAGTTCTTC. The variable domain in full, with the rest retrieved from reference TRBV7-3 and TRBJ2-1, is GAGVSQTPSNKVTEKGKYVELRCDPISGHTALYWYRQSLGQGPEFLIYFQGTGAADDSGLPNDRFFAVRPEGSVSTLKIQRTERGDSAVYLCASSSGTGGWNEQFFGPGTRLTVL.

The gene calls are TRBV7-9 and TRBJ2-3; D is possibly TRBD2 (6 bases). Trimming took 5 bases from V and 9 from J, leaving 12 bases between them. The germline V gene encodes CDR1 SEHNR and CDR2 FQNEAQ (reference sequence). This CDR3 is 12 amino acids long. CDR3 nucleotide sequence: TGTGCCAGCAGCCTCCCAGGGAGGACGCAGTATTTT. Translating it yields CASSLPGRTQYF.

This chain links TRBV6-4 with TRBJ2-1, with D possibly matching TRBD2 (6 bases). In germline, CDR1 is MRHNA, CDR2 SNTAGT. Trimming pared 3 bases from V and 9 bases from J, leaving 12 bases between. The CDR3 sequence is 13 residues long. The CDR3 nucleotides read TGTGCCAGCAGTGAATACCGAGCGGGTGAGCAGTTCTTC. It specifies CASSEYRAGEQFF.

The chain has TRBV11-2 and TRBJ2-2, with 10 bases that match TRBD1. The junction had 12 bases not matched to a gene; V was cut back by 5 bases and J by 0 bases. CDR1 and CDR2 from the germline V gene are SGHAT and FQNNGV. This CDR3 has 19 residues. The CDR3 here is CASSGETGGHIANTGELFF. The CDR3, as DNA: TGTGCCAGCAGCGGGGAGACAGGGGGCCATATCGCGAACACCGGGGAGCTGTTTTTT.

The chain combines TRBV19 with TRBJ1-2, with a tentative D call TRBD1 (6 bases). The germline CDR1 and CDR2 sequences are LNHDA and SQIVND (reference sequence). This CDR3 spans 13 amino acids. V lost 6 bases to trimming and J lost 4 bases, with 12 bases between them. The CDR3 region is CASSLQGGYGYTF. CDR3 nucleotide sequence: TGTGCCAGTAGCTTACAGGGAGGCTATGGCTACACCTTC.

The CDR3 DNA reads TGTGCCAGCAGCGTAGTCGGGGGGGAAGGTGAAAAACTGTTTTTT. Amino acids: CASSVVGGEGEKLFF. This chain connects TRBV9 to TRBJ1-4; D may be TRBD1 (5 bases). Germline values: CDR1 SGDLS, CDR2 YYNGEE. CDR3 size: 15 residues. Trimming left V 0 bases short and J 7 bases short, with 13 bases between. Full variable domain (missing parts from reference TRBV9 and TRBJ1-4): DSGVTQTPKHLITATGQRVTLRCSPRSGDLSVYWYQQSLDQGLQFLIQYYNGEERAKGNILERFSAQQFPDLHSELNLSSLELGDSALYFCASSVVGGEGEKLFFGSGTQLSVL.

V is TRBV5-1 and J is TRBJ2-2; 8 nucleotides align to TRBD1. In germline, CDR1 is SGHRS, CDR2 YFSETQ. The CDR3 has 17 amino acids. V dropped 4 bases and J dropped 4; count of bases not matched to a gene: 12. CDR3 nucleotides: TGCGCCAGCAGCCCTGACCGGACAGGGTTGGGCACCGGGGAGCTGTTTTTT. This codes for CASSPDRTGLGTGELFF.

This rearrangement joins TRBV19 to TRBJ1-6; D is undetermined. The CDR3 consists of 14 residues. The V gene lost 3 bases and the J gene lost 9 bases, with 12 bases spanning the gap. Germline V CDR1 and CDR2: LNHDA, SQIVND (reference sequence). CDR3 amino acids: CASSIPLSGSPLHF. For the CDR3, the DNA is TGTGCCAGTAGTATCCCCTTAAGTGGTTCACCCCTCCACTTT.